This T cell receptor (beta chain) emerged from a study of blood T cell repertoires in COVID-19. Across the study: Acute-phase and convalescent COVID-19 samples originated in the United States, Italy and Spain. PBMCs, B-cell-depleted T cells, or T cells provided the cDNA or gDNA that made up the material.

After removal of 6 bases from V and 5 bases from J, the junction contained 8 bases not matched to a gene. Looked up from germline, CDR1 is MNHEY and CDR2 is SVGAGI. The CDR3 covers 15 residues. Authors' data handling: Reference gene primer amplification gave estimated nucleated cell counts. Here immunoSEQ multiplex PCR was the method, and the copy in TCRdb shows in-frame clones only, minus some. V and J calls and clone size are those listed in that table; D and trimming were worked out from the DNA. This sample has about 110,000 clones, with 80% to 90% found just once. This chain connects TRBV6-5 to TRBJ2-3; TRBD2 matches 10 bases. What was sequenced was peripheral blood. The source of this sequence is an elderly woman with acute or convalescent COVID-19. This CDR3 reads CASRPASGGKDTQYF. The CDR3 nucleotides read TGTGCCAGCAGGCCCGCTAGCGGGGGTAAAGATACGCAGTATTTT.